Shown below are 25 T cell receptor beta chains from a single sample sequenced in a study of T cell responses to AZD1222 COVID-19 vaccine. The table came from immunoSEQ multiplex PCR; TCRdb's copy has only in-frame clones and leaves some out. The data show about 140,000 clones, roughly 92% seen once. This specimen consisted of peripheral blood, obtained on day 0 of AZD1222 vaccination. The receptors originated from an adult in good health.

The chain carries TRBV14 and TRBJ2-1; D not certain. The CDR3 covers 13 residues. CDR1 and CDR2 from the germline V gene are SGHDN and FVKESK. Trimming took off 2 bases at V and 6 bases at J, with 8 bases between the two ends. CDR3 in DNA: TGTGCCAGCAGCCAAAGCCTAGGCAATGAGCAGTTCTTC. Its protein product is CASSQSLGNEQFF.

V and J are TRBV27 and TRBJ2-7; 12 bases fit TRBD2. With 0 bases clipped from V and 2 bases from J, the junction kept 20 bases outside the gene matches. The CDR3 is made up of 22 amino acids. The germline gives CDR1 MNHEY, CDR2 SMNVEV (reference sequence). CDR3 in DNA: TGTGCCAGCAGTTTATCGAAAACTGTGGCTAGCGGGAGGGCGATATTCACCTACGAGCAGTACTTC. Its translation is CASSLSKTVASGRAIFTYEQYF.

The CDR3 here is CASSYSIGQGSSPLHF. The CDR3 DNA follows: TGTGCCAGCAGTTACTCGATAGGACAGGGTTCCTCACCCCTCCACTTT. V is TRBV6-5 and J is TRBJ1-6; TRBD1 aligns across 8 bases. Trimming removed 0 bases from V and 10 bases from J; junction bases left unmatched: 8. Germline CDR1 reads MNHEY; CDR2 reads SVGAGI. The CDR3 extends over 16 amino acids.

The chain links TRBV19 to TRBJ2-7; D is uncertain. V was shortened by 9 bases and J by 5 bases, with 20 bases between the two germline ends. The CDR3 loop spans 14 amino acids. Germline values: CDR1 LNHDA, CDR2 SQIVND (reference sequence). CDR3 DNA: TGTGCCAGCAAGGGCCCGGCGTACAGCGACGAGCAGTACTTC. Translation gives CASKGPAYSDEQYF.

The genes are TRBV24-1 and TRBJ2-1; D possibly uses TRBD1 or TRBD2 (5 bases each). V lost 9 bases and J lost 12, with 23 bases in between. The CDR3 sequence is 14 residues long. CDR1 is KGHDR and CDR2 is SFDVKD in the germline V gene. The CDR3 region has the DNA TGTGCCACCCGGGGCACATCTTCTACAATGAGGCAGTTCTTC. It translates to CATRGTSSTMRQFF.

The chain has TRBV5-6 and TRBJ2-3; a possible D gene is TRBD1 (6 bases). Looked up from germline, CDR1 is SGHDT and CDR2 is YYEEEE. V dropped 1 base and J dropped 2 bases, with 23 bases sitting between them. This CDR3 is built from 19 residues. Written as DNA, the CDR3 is TGTGCCAGCAGCTTGCAGGGGCAGCGAATGGCGTTGTCCACAGATACGCAGTATTTT. Its translation is CASSLQGQRMALSTDTQYF.

The chain employs TRBV28 and TRBJ2-7; possible D gene TRBD2, 5 bases. The CDR3 sequence is 14 residues long. Trimming stripped 6 bases from V and 4 bases from J, with 16 bases between. From germline, CDR1 is MDHEN and CDR2 SYDVKM. For the CDR3, the DNA is TGTGCCAGCAGCGGCCGTACCGGGATTTACGAGCAGTACTTC. Translation: CASSGRTGIYEQYF.

The V and J genes are TRBV12-2 and TRBJ1-5; the table gives TRBD1 as D, unverified against the DNA. TRBV12-2 is described as a pseudogene. The CDR3 spans 15 residues. Here the CDR3 DNA reads TGTGCAAGTCGCTCGCGGACAGATAGCAATCAGCCCCAGCATTTT. Encoded protein: CASRSRTDSNQPQHF.

V and J are TRBV9 and TRBJ1-4, with 7 bases matching TRBD1. The CDR3 contains 14 residues. Germline V gene sequence: CDR1 SGDLS, CDR2 YYNGEE. V lost 4 bases and J lost 4; bases outside the gene matches: 4. The CDR3 sequence: CASSPDRINEKLFF. Here the CDR3 DNA reads TGTGCCAGCAGCCCGGACAGGATTAATGAAAAACTGTTTTTT.

The table lists this clone with a count of one. The rearrangement links TRBV11-2 to TRBJ1-2; D perhaps matches TRBD1 (5 bases). The CDR3 is 16 residues long. V lost 2 bases, J lost 4 bases, and 17 bases lay in between. Per the germline V gene, CDR1 is SGHAT and CDR2 is FQNNGV. This CDR3 is CASSLYMMGVAYGYTF. The CDR3 DNA follows: TGTGCCAGCAGCTTATATATGATGGGGGTTGCCTATGGCTACACCTTC.

This clone was seen once. This chain uses TRBV2 with TRBJ2-6; D gene unclear. This CDR3 is 13 amino acids long. Germline V gene sequence: CDR1 SNHLY, CDR2 FYNNEI. V gave up 6 bases and J gave up 0 bases, with 3 bases separating them. CDR3 amino acids: CASRASGANVLTF. The CDR3 bases are TGTGCCAGCAGAGCCTCTGGGGCCAACGTCCTGACTTTC.

This clone was seen a few times. The chain recombines TRBV28 with TRBJ2-7; 13 bases line up with TRBD2. The ends lost 1 base at V and 9 bases at J; junction bases unmatched: 6. The CDR3 loop spans 15 amino acids. CDR1 is MDHEN and CDR2 is SYDVKM in the germline V gene. CDR3 residues: CASSLLTLAGGVQYF. The CDR3 nucleotides read TGTGCCAGCAGTTTATTAACACTAGCGGGGGGGGTGCAGTACTTC.

The rearrangement uses TRBV3-1 (or the pseudogene TRBV3-2) and TRBJ2-7, with 7 bases aligning to TRBD1. Germline values: CDR1 LGHDT, CDR2 YNNKEL (reference sequence). This CDR3 has 16 amino acids. Trimming cost V 2 bases and J 4 bases; bases outside gene matches: 11. The CDR3: CASSQKTGISGYEQYF. CDR3 sequence (DNA): TGTGCCAGCAGCCAAAAGACAGGGATAAGCGGATACGAGCAGTACTTC.

In the case of this clone: The junction and the germline gene differ at one end; a read error may be behind it. In DNA form, the CDR3 reads TGTGTCAGCAGCCCTGACCTTTCCTGGCGGGAAAAACTGTTTTTT. As protein: CVSSPDLSWREKLFF. V gene TRBV5-5 combines with J gene TRBJ1-4; D gene unclear. CDR1 is SGHKS, CDR2 YYEKEE, per germline (reference sequence). The CDR3 is 15 residues long.

The gene calls are TRBV6-5 and TRBJ1-6; 7 bases fit TRBD1. CDR3 length: 14 residues. V shed 6 bases, J shed 6 bases, and the junction held 5 bases outside the gene matches. Germline assignment: CDR1 MNHEY and CDR2 SVGAGI. This chain's CDR3 is CASSPTGINSPLHF. The CDR3 nucleotides are TGTGCCAGCAGCCCGACAGGGATTAATTCACCCCTCCACTTT.

The chain joins TRBV18 to TRBJ1-1, with D hard to call. CDR3 size: 16 residues. The V and J ends lost 6 bases and 2 bases respectively, with 19 bases between them. Germline CDR1 is KGHSH and CDR2 is LQKENI. The CDR3 region is CASSPTHGPLNTEAFF. CDR3 DNA: TGTGCCAGCTCCCCTACGCACGGGCCACTAAACACTGAAGCTTTCTTT.

The chain uses TRBV28 and TRBJ2-7, with D maybe TRBD1 (8 bases). The CDR3 loop spans 17 amino acids. CDR1 is MDHEN and CDR2 is SYDVKM in the germline V gene. The V gene lost 6 bases and the J gene lost 2 bases, with 23 bases spanning the gap. The CDR3 region is CASSPRLADREAYEQYF. In nucleotides, the CDR3 is TGTGCCAGCAGCCCCAGGCTAGCGGACAGGGAAGCCTACGAGCAGTACTTC.

The gene calls are TRBV6-5 and TRBJ1-2, with 7 bases lining up with TRBD1. This CDR3 is built from 13 residues. V shed 6 bases and J 8 bases; nucleotides not matched to a gene: 9. The V gene's germline CDR1 is MNHEY and CDR2 SVGAGI. The CDR3 coding sequence is TGTGCCAGCAGCTTCAACAGGGGATTGGGCTACACCTTC. Its protein product is CASSFNRGLGYTF.

As DNA, the CDR3 is TGTGCCAGCAGGATCCCGGGTCGGGACTATGGCTACACCTTC. As protein: CASRIPGRDYGYTF. V gene TRBV5-6 combines with J gene TRBJ1-2; D is uncertain. Germline CDR1 is SGHDT and CDR2 is YYEEEE. V was clipped by 5 bases and J by 3 bases, with 14 bases between them. There are 14 residues in the CDR3.

The V gene is TRBV2, the J gene TRBJ2-7; 7 nucleotides agree with TRBD2. The CDR3 has 15 residues. In germline, CDR1 is SNHLY, CDR2 FYNNEI. The trim removed 2 bases at V and 0 bases at J, leaving 4 bases unmatched. The CDR3 here is CASSELAGISYEQYF. The CDR3 DNA reads TGTGCCAGCAGTGAATTAGCGGGTATCTCCTACGAGCAGTACTTC.

The chain combines TRBV5-1 with TRBJ2-5; D is undetermined. Germline V gene data show CDR1 as SGHRS and CDR2 as YFSETQ. The ends were cut back, 5 bases at V and 0 bases at J, with 11 bases in the middle. This CDR3 region has 14 residues. The CDR3 here is CASSYSANQETQYF. The DNA for the CDR3 is TGCGCCAGCAGTTATTCGGCAAACCAAGAGACCCAGTACTTC.

This rearrangement joins TRBV2 to TRBJ2-2, with 12 bases that match TRBD2. Per germline, CDR1 SNHLY and CDR2 FYNNEI. The CDR3 length is 16 residues. V shed 4 bases, J shed 6 bases, and the junction held 6 bases outside the gene matches. CDR3 nucleotides: TGTGCCAGCAGTGTCCGGCTAGCGGGGGGGGCCGGGGAGCTGTTTTTT. It translates to CASSVRLAGGAGELFF.

The genes are TRBV18 and TRBJ1-4; TRBD1 aligns across 8 bases. Germline values: CDR1 KGHSH, CDR2 LQKENI. Unmatched junction bases numbered 6, after V lost 6 bases and J lost 3 bases. This CDR3 contains 15 residues. The DNA for the CDR3 is TGTGCCAGCTCCTTCGGACAGGGAGCTAATGAAAAACTGTTTTTT. Translating gives CASSFGQGANEKLFF.

The chain combines TRBV25-1 with TRBJ2-7, with D uncertain. The V gene lost 1 base and the J gene lost 4 bases, with 14 bases spanning the gap. The CDR3 extends over 15 amino acids. Germline CDR1 is MGHDK and CDR2 is SYGVNS. This CDR3 reads CASSESGRPVYEQYF. The CDR3 nucleotides are TGTGCCAGCAGTGAATCGGGCAGGCCCGTATACGAGCAGTACTTC.

This clone was counted once. The V and J genes are TRBV3-1 (or the pseudogene TRBV3-2) and TRBJ2-2, with a possible D match to TRBD2 (6 bases). The CDR3 has 13 residues. The V end lost 3 bases, the J end lost 6 bases, and 8 bases lay between the germline ends. CDR1 is LGHDT and CDR2 is YNNKEL in the germline V gene (reference sequence). CDR3 residues: CASSHWGAGELFF. The CDR3 DNA sequence: TGTGCCAGCAGCCATTGGGGGGCCGGGGAGCTGTTTTTT.